This record covers a single T cell receptor beta chain. The antigen remains unidentified. The sample originates from a study of T cell responses to AZD1222 COVID-19 vaccine. Study-level results: It was only a handful of AZD1222 recipients who were seropositive at baseline.

Germline V gene sequence: CDR1 MGHRA, CDR2 YSYEKL. V lost 4 bases and J 0 bases, leaving 10 bases between the germline ends. The CDR3 has 14 residues. The data were produced by immunoSEQ multiplex PCR, yet TCRdb's version contains in-frame clones alone and is incomplete. The profile covers 100,000 or so clones, with over 85% appearing a single time and 2.2% taken by the ten largest. J is TRBJ2-7 and V is TRBV4-1; D may be TRBD2 (5 bases). Sequenced material: peripheral blood, taken on day 0 of AZD1222 vaccination. The TCR sequence derives from an adult in good health. The CDR3 DNA follows: TGCGCCAGCAGCCCCGAACTAGGCTCCTACGAGCAGTACTTC. This encodes CASSPELGSYEQYF.